This TCR beta chain is drawn from a study of blood T cell repertoires in COVID-19. Study context: Sites in the United States, Italy and Spain provided acute and convalescent COVID-19 samples.

Original processing notes: The authors estimated nucleated cell counts from reference gene primer amplification. Libraries were prepared by immunoSEQ multiplex PCR; TCRdb keeps only in-frame clonotypes and omits some of them. Clone size and V and J calls were adopted from that table, with D and trimming inferred from the DNA. The repertoire consists of around 470,000 clones, with less than 95% occurring once and the leading ten covering 0.6%. CDR1 and CDR2 from the germline V gene are LGHDT and YNNKEL (reference sequence). Trimming took 4 bases from V and 6 from J, leaving 12 bases between them. This CDR3 has 13 residues. Participants spanned ages about 18 to 100 years and resided in roughly 26 US areas. Clinical history as reported by participants underpinned cohort assignment.

This sequence was found in a man younger than 35 who had recovered from COVID-19. The chain employs TRBV3-1 (or the pseudogene TRBV3-2) and TRBJ1-1, with D possibly matching TRBD1 (5 bases). The sample consisted of PBMCs or T cells enriched from blood (not recorded which). The CDR3 reads CASSPGGRPEAFF. The CDR3 nucleotides are TGTGCCAGCAGCCCCGGGGGGAGGCCTGAAGCTTTCTTT.